This TCR beta chain appears in the sequencing data of a study of shared clonotypes between healthy human individuals. Study-level background: Three CD4 naive, three CD4 memory, two CD8 naive and one CD8 memory plate were used per donor. Findings and limits, study-wide: Rarefaction showed that sequencing of sorted subsets was incomplete (despite large depth).

A split of CD4+ cells into CD45RA+ naive and CD45RA-negative memory subsets was performed. Germline V gene sequence: CDR1 MNHNS, CDR2 SASEGT. With 7 bases clipped from V and 5 bases from J, the junction kept 6 bases outside the gene matches. The CDR3 covers 15 residues. Once extracted for a subset, genomic DNA was divided evenly among several immunoSEQ plates. TCRdb's table, derived via immunoSEQ multiplex PCR, lists solely in-frame clones and lacks some. Of 2 million or so clones listed, 90% to 95% are singletons. Notes on this clone: Its specificity is unknown.

The V and J genes are TRBV6-1 and TRBJ2-2, with 11 bases that match TRBD2. The clonotype originates from a man aged 18-30 years in good health. Sequencing used naive CD4+ T cells sorted from blood. This sample's subset: CD45RA+ positively selected. In DNA form, the CDR3 reads TGTGCCAGCAACCAACTAGCGGGAGCAACCGGGGAGCTGTTTTTT. Translated: CASNQLAGATGELFF.